The TCR beta chain described here comes from a study of T cell responses to AZD1222 COVID-19 vaccine. The CDR3 loop spans 13 amino acids. CDR1 PRHDT and CDR2 FYEKMQ come from the germline V gene (reference sequence). V was cut by 3 bases and J by 3 bases, with 6 bases left in between. The protocol was immunoSEQ multiplex PCR, while the TCRdb copy is restricted to in-frame clones and leaves out a portion. This sample has some 150,000 clones, with more than 70% found just once. As for this clone: The antigen remains unidentified.

Study-level findings and limits: Across the whole spike, CD4 TCRs peaked at regions 160-218 and 743-854. Donor demographics were predominantly white British with a female majority; clonal diversity may be underestimated. At study baseline, merely several AZD1222 recipients were seropositive. Unmutated variant regions are reportedly the target of nearly half of TCRs that are spike-specific.

The material was peripheral blood, obtained on day 0 of AZD1222 vaccination. This TCR was sampled from an adult in good health. The chain is built from TRBV13 and TRBJ1-5; D call uncertain. The CDR3 DNA follows: TGTGCCAGCAGCTTCGGGGACAATCAGCCCCAGCATTTT. This sequence encodes CASSFGDNQPQHF.